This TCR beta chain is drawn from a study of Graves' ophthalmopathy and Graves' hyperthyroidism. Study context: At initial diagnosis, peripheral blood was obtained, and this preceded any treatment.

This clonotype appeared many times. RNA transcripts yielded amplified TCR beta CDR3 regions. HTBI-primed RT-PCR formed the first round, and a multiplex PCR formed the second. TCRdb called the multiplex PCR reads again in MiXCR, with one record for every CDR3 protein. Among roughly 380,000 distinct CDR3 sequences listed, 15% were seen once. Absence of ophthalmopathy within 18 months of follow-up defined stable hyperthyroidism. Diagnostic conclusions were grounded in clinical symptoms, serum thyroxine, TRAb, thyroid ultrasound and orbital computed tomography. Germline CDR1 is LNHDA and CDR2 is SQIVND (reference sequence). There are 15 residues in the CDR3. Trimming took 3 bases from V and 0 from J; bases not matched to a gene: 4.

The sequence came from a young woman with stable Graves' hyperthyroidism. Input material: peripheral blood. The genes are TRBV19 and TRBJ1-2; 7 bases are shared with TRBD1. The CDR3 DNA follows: TGTGCCAGTAGTATTGGGACAGCAACTAACTATGGCTACACCTTC. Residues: CASSIGTATNYGYTF.